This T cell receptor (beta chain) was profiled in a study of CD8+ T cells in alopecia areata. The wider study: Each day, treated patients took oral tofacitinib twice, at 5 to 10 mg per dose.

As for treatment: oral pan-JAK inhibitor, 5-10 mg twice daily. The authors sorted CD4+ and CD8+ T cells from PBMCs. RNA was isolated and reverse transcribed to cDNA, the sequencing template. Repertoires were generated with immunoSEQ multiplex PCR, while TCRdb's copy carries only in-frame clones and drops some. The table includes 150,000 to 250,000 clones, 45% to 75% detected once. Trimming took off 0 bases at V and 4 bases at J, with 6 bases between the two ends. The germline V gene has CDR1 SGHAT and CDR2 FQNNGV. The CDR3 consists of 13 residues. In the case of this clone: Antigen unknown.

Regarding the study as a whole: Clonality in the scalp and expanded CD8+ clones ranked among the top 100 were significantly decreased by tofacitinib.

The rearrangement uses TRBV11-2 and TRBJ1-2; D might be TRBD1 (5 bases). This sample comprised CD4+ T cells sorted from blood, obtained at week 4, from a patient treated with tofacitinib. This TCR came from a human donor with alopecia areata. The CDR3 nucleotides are TGTGCCAGCAGCTTAGACGGGACCTATGGCTACACCTTC. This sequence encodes CASSLDGTYGYTF.